These 14 T cell receptor beta chains were sequenced from one sample in a study of OX40 agonist ivuxolimab in advanced cancers. Sequencing was performed with immunoSEQ multiplex PCR; in TCRdb, only in-frame clones are kept and a portion is missing. The sample consists of about 81,000 clones, approximately 90% of them appearing once. The sequences come from CD4+ or CD8+ T cells sorted from blood, collected in a trial of the OX40 agonist ivuxolimab. Every receptor here comes from an adult with an advanced solid tumor such as melanoma, head and neck, liver or kidney cancer.

The chain joins TRBV27 to TRBJ2-2, with 8 bases matching TRBD2. CDR1 is MNHEY and CDR2 is SMNVEV in the germline V gene (reference sequence). The CDR3 runs to 15 residues. The V gene end was trimmed by 3 bases and the J gene end by 7 bases; junction bases not matched to a gene: 7. For the CDR3, the DNA is TGTGCCAGCAGTTTGCGGGGGGCCCGGGACGGGGAGCTGTTTTTT. Its protein is CASSLRGARDGELFF.

This clone appeared a few times. The chain carries TRBV2 and TRBJ2-5, with D perhaps TRBD2 (7 bases). V was clipped by 9 bases and J by 5 bases, with 22 bases between them. CDR1 is SNHLY and CDR2 is FYNNEI in the germline V gene. The CDR3 runs to 15 residues. The CDR3 coding sequence is TGTGCCAGTGCCTCTGAGGGGGGGCGCCCCGAGACCCAGTACTTC. Its protein product is CASASEGGRPETQYF.

This clone is a singleton in its sample. The rearrangement joins TRBV29-1 to TRBJ2-7, with TRBD2 as a possible D gene (5 bases). The germline CDR1 and CDR2 sequences are SQVTM and ANQGSEA. V dropped 0 bases and J dropped 6 bases, with 24 bases sitting between them. The CDR3 spans 17 residues. CDR3 protein: CSVEDQASGAYRGEQYF. In DNA, the CDR3 is TGCAGCGTTGAAGATCAGGCTAGTGGTGCTTATCGGGGCGAGCAGTACTTC.

The genes are TRBV4-3 and TRBJ2-3; D gene unclear. V was clipped by 6 bases and J by 2 bases, with 9 bases between them. The CDR3 is 13 amino acids. The germline gives CDR1 LGHNA, CDR2 YSLEER. This chain's CDR3 is CASSRVVTDTQYF. CDR3 DNA sequence: TGCGCCAGCAGTCGGGTGGTCACAGATACGCAGTATTTT.

The chain carries TRBV27 and TRBJ2-2, with D unresolved. V was shortened by 7 bases and J by 5 bases, with 5 bases between the two germline ends. CDR1 is MNHEY and CDR2 is SMNVEV in the germline V gene (reference sequence). This CDR3 is built from 11 residues. Here the CDR3 DNA reads TGTGCCAGCACGCGGACCGGGGAGCTGTTTTTT. Amino acid sequence: CASTRTGELFF.

The V gene is TRBV6-1, the J gene TRBJ2-7, with D hard to call. CDR3 length equals 12 residues. V was cut by 6 bases and J by 2 bases, with 8 bases left in between. The V gene's germline CDR1 is MNHNS and CDR2 SASEGT. The CDR3 bases are TGTGCCAGCAGCCCCCGCCCCTACGAGCAGTACTTC. As protein: CASSPRPYEQYF.

The chain is built from TRBV13 and TRBJ1-2; D remains unclear. The CDR3 runs 12 residues. V was trimmed by 3 bases and J by 11 bases, leaving 13 bases between them. Germline-derived CDR1 and CDR2 are PRHDT and FYEKMQ (reference sequence). The CDR3 DNA is TGTGCCAGCAGCTTTAGGAGCCCAGGATACACCTTC. Translation gives CASSFRSPGYTF.

V is TRBV12-5 and J is TRBJ2-5; TRBD1 matches 8 bases. Germline values: CDR1 LGHNT, CDR2 FRNRAP. The CDR3 runs 15 residues. J gave up 5 bases and V 1 base, and 6 bases lay outside the gene matches. CDR3 bases: TGTGCTAGTGGTTTGGATGCAGGGGGCTGGGAGACCCAGTACTTC. This codes for CASGLDAGGWETQYF. The full variable domain, completed using reference TRBV12-5 and TRBJ2-5, is DARVTQTPRHKVTEMGQEVTMRCQPILGHNTVFWYRQTMMQGLELLAYFRNRAPLDDSGMPKDRFSAEMPDATLATLKIQPSEPRDSAVYFCASGLDAGGWETQYFGPGTRLLVL.

This clone was detected only a few times. The chain carries TRBV5-1 and TRBJ1-1; the D is unclear. V was pared by 5 bases and J by 2 bases, with 13 bases between. CDR3 length: 14 residues. The germline V gene has CDR1 SGHRS and CDR2 YFSETQ. CDR3 in amino acids: CASSPARQNTEAFF. CDR3 bases: TGCGCCAGCAGTCCAGCCCGGCAAAACACTGAAGCTTTCTTT.

V usage is TRBV2 and J usage is TRBJ1-1; 7 nucleotides match TRBD1. CDR1 is SNHLY and CDR2 is FYNNEI in the germline V gene. The CDR3 is 14 amino acids. J was trimmed by 1 base and V by 8 bases; bases with no gene match: 7. Here the CDR3 reads CASLSGGWNTEAFF. As DNA, the CDR3 is TGTGCCAGCTTATCAGGGGGGTGGAACACTGAAGCTTTCTTT.

This clone was detected a few times. V usage is TRBV7-6 and J usage is TRBJ2-2; no definite D call. Germline CDR1 SGHVS, CDR2 FNYEAQ. The CDR3 length is 16 residues. The V and J ends lost 5 bases and 4 bases respectively, with 17 bases between them. The CDR3 nucleotides are TGTGCCAGCAGCCCCCTCAGTCCATCTAGCACCGGGGAGCTGTTTTTT. This translates into CASSPLSPSSTGELFF. Full variable domain (outside the CDR3, taken from reference TRBV7-6 and TRBJ2-2): GAGVSQSPRYKVTKRGQDVALRCDPISGHVSLYWYRQALGQGPEFLTYFNYEAQQDKSGLPNDRFSAERPEGSISTLTIQRTEQRDSAMYRCASSPLSPSSTGELFFGEGSRLTVL.

This chain links TRBV28 with TRBJ2-5, with TRBD1 as a possible D gene (6 bases). Trimming shortened V by 1 base and J by 4 bases, and 10 bases separated the two germline ends. CDR3 length: 14 amino acids. In germline, CDR1 is MDHEN, CDR2 SYDVKM. This CDR3 is CASSLYGQRETQYF. In DNA, the CDR3 is TGTGCCAGCAGTTTATATGGACAGCGAGAGACCCAGTACTTC.

This clone was observed a few times. CDR3 nucleotides: TGTGCCAGCAGCCCCGGCGGAGAGACGAACACTGAAGCTTTCTTT. Its protein product is CASSPGGETNTEAFF. V usage is TRBV5-4 and J usage is TRBJ1-1, with D unclear. V was pared by 4 bases and J by 1 base, with 14 bases between. The CDR3 runs 15 residues. Germline CDR1 and CDR2: SGHNT and YYREEE (reference sequence).

The V call is TRBV6-4, the J call TRBJ2-7; no reliable D call. The CDR3 consists of 13 residues. The V gene's germline CDR1 is MRHNA and CDR2 SNTAGT. V was cut by 8 bases and J by 3 bases, with 14 bases left in between. The CDR3 is CASAEEDGYEQYF. CDR3 nucleotide sequence: TGTGCCAGCGCCGAAGAGGACGGCTACGAGCAGTACTTC.